The 20 T cell receptor beta chains in this list originate from one sample, sequenced in a study of T cell repertoires in cytomegalovirus infection. TCRdb fed the reads into MiXCR, producing one record per CDR3 protein. The data hold nearly 650,000 distinct CDR3 sequences, with 20% to 25% observed a single time. Sequenced: CD8+ T cells from PBMCs. The receptors come from a human donor in good health (CMV status not recorded). Some clones in this sample may be carry-over from other donors' samples.

The chain uses TRBV10-3 and TRBJ2-4; 8 bases line up with TRBD2. The ends lost 2 bases at V and 8 bases at J; junction bases unmatched: 11. This CDR3 has 16 amino acids. From germline, CDR1 is ENHRY and CDR2 SYGVKD. DNA of the CDR3: TGTGCCATCAGTGAGAGTGCGCGGGGGGCCGGGGACATTCAGTACTTC. It is translated as CAISESARGAGDIQYF.

The chain uses TRBV29-1 and TRBJ1-5; D is possibly TRBD1 (5 bases). Germline loops: CDR1 SQVTM, CDR2 ANQGSEA. Trimming shortened V by 5 bases and J by 0 bases, and 11 bases separated the two germline ends. The CDR3 extends over 14 amino acids. CDR3 sequence reads: CSVPDRDSNQPQHF. Written as DNA, the CDR3 is TGCAGCGTTCCAGACAGAGATAGCAATCAGCCCCAGCATTTT.

This clonotype was seen at least ten times. The rearrangement uses TRBV14 and TRBJ1-3; possible D gene TRBD1, 6 bases. CDR1 is SGHDN, CDR2 FVKESK, per germline. The CDR3 is 15 amino acids. The germline V and J ends were trimmed by 0 bases and 3 bases, with 9 bases remaining between them. In nucleotides, the CDR3 is TGTGCCAGCAGCCAAGAGTGGGGGCTTGGAAACACCATATATTTT. It codes for CASSQEWGLGNTIYF.

The CDR3 sequence is CAAITGATGAFF. For the CDR3, the DNA is TGTGCCGCCATTACCGGGGCAACCGGAGCTTTCTTT. V gene TRBV2 combines with J gene TRBJ1-1; D perhaps matches TRBD1 (5 bases). Trimming stripped 11 bases from V and 10 bases from J, with 20 bases between. CDR1 and CDR2 (germline): SNHLY, FYNNEI. The CDR3 runs 12 residues. Full variable domain (remainder filled in from reference TRBV2 and TRBJ1-1): EPEVTQTPSHQVTQMGQEVILRCVPISNHLYFYWYRQILGQKVEFLVSFYNNEISEKSEIFDDQFSVERPDGSNFTLKIRSTKLEDSAMYFCAAITGATGAFFGQGTRLTVV.

CDR3: CASTPIVQKNTGELFF. The CDR3 DNA reads as TGTGCCAGTACCCCGATAGTTCAGAAGAACACCGGGGAGCTGTTTTTT. The V gene is TRBV19, the J gene TRBJ2-2; no clear D gene. The CDR3 runs 16 residues. Germline V gene data show CDR1 as LNHDA and CDR2 as SQIVND (reference sequence). V was cut by 7 bases and J by 1 base, with 16 bases left in between.

This clonotype was seen repeatedly, ten times or more. This chain connects TRBV7-2 to TRBJ1-5; no clear D. The V end lost 3 bases, the J end lost 3 bases, and 12 bases lay between the germline ends. CDR1 and CDR2 from the germline V gene are SGHTA and FQGNSA. CDR3 length equals 15 residues. As DNA, the CDR3 is TGTGCCAGCAGCTTGGACGGGGTAGTCAATCAGCCCCAGCATTTT. The encoded protein is CASSLDGVVNQPQHF.

The chain carries TRBV5-5 and TRBJ2-1, with 7 positions matching TRBD2. The V gene end was trimmed by 3 bases and the J gene end by 4 bases; junction bases not matched to a gene: 16. The CDR3 is 18 residues long. CDR1 is SGHKS and CDR2 is YYEKEE in the germline V gene (reference sequence). For the CDR3, the DNA is TGTGCCAGCAGCTCAGGACTAGTACCCTCCGCCCATTACAATGAGCAGTTCTTC. This sequence encodes CASSSGLVPSAHYNEQFF.

This clonotype was recorded at least ten times. The chain employs TRBV6-5 and TRBJ2-5; no firm D call. CDR3 length: 12 residues. V was cut by 0 bases and J by 5 bases, with 4 bases left in between. The germline CDR1 and CDR2 sequences are MNHEY and SVGAGI. CDR3 DNA: TGTGCCAGCAGTTACTCCTGGGAGACCCAGTACTTC. Translating gives CASSYSWETQYF.

This clonotype has only a few counts. CDR3 residues: CATSDRQGSTGELFF. The CDR3 bases are TGTGCCACCAGTGATAGACAGGGATCCACCGGGGAGCTGTTTTTT. The V call is TRBV24-1, the J call TRBJ2-2; 7 bases match TRBD1. CDR1 is KGHDR, CDR2 SFDVKD, per germline. This CDR3 has 15 residues. J was trimmed by 4 bases and V by 3 bases; bases with no gene match: 4.

This clonotype was found many times. V usage is TRBV7-8 and J usage is TRBJ1-1; a possible D gene is TRBD1 (6 bases). This CDR3 has 18 amino acids. Germline assignment: CDR1 SGHVS and CDR2 FQNEAQ. Deletions cut 5 bases from V and 0 bases from J, with 22 bases between. The DNA for the CDR3 is TGTGCCAGCAGCGACCCGCCTACGGGGGGCCGGATGAACACTGAAGCTTTCTTT. This codes for CASSDPPTGGRMNTEAFF.

The V call is TRBV19, the J call TRBJ2-1, with D perhaps matching TRBD2 (5 bases). The CDR3 is made up of 15 amino acids. Trimming removed 3 bases at V and 0 bases at J, with 9 bases between. In germline, CDR1 is LNHDA, CDR2 SQIVND (reference sequence). Here the CDR3 reads CASSIRESSYNEQFF. The DNA for the CDR3 is TGTGCCAGTAGTATCCGGGAAAGCTCCTACAATGAGCAGTTCTTC. Filled out from reference TRBV19 and TRBJ2-1, the complete variable domain reads DGGITQSPKYLFRKEGQNVTLSCEQNLNHDAMYWYRQDPGQGLRLIYYSQIVNDFQKGDIAEGYSVSREKKESFPLTVTSAQKNPTAFYLCASSIRESSYNEQFFGPGTRLTVL.

This sequence joins TRBV28 and TRBJ2-3, with a tentative D call TRBD2 (7 bases). This CDR3 is built from 16 residues. Germline values: CDR1 MDHEN, CDR2 SYDVKM. The ends were cut back, 6 bases at V and 2 bases at J, with 18 bases in the middle. The CDR3 sequence is CASSPFGGPFTDTQYF. The CDR3 DNA is TGTGCCAGCAGCCCCTTCGGGGGGCCGTTCACAGATACGCAGTATTTT.

The chain combines TRBV25-1 with TRBJ2-5; 8 bases agree with TRBD1. The CDR3 runs 14 residues. With 5 bases clipped from V and 4 bases from J, the junction kept 6 bases outside the gene matches. Germline CDR1 is MGHDK and CDR2 is SYGVNS. In nucleotides, the CDR3 is TGTGCCAGCAGTTCCGGGACAGGAGGAGAGACCCAGTACTTC. As protein: CASSSGTGGETQYF.

The V and J genes are TRBV20-1 and TRBJ1-3; 7 bases fit TRBD1. This CDR3 spans 16 amino acids. Germline loops: CDR1 DFQATT, CDR2 SNEGSKA (reference sequence). After removal of 0 bases from V and 8 bases from J, the junction contained 13 bases not matched to a gene. The CDR3 sequence is CSARDPTADQGDTIYF. The CDR3 DNA reads TGCAGTGCTAGAGACCCGACAGCCGACCAGGGGGACACCATATATTTT.

A few counts support this clonotype. The rearrangement joins TRBV12-3 or TRBV12-4 to TRBJ2-3, with TRBD1 matching 8 bases. J lost 6 bases, V lost 5 bases, and 10 bases had no gene match. This CDR3 has 15 amino acids. The CDR3 DNA follows: TGTGCCAGCAGTGGAACGCGACAGGGGACCGATACGCAGTATTTT. Translation: CASSGTRQGTDTQYF.

The table lists this clonotype with a few counts. The chain combines TRBV7-9 with TRBJ1-1; TRBD1 might be the D (5 bases). Between the trimmed V and J ends, which lost 4 bases and 3 bases, there was a span of 15 bases. Germline V gene data show CDR1 as SEHNR and CDR2 as FQNEAQ (reference sequence). The CDR3 is 15 residues long. The CDR3: CASSSPLGRDTEAFF. The CDR3 coding sequence is TGTGCCAGCAGCTCCCCTTTGGGGCGGGACACTGAAGCTTTCTTT.

CDR3 residues: CASSQEEMNTEAFF. The CDR3 DNA is TGCGCCAGCAGCCAAGAGGAGATGAACACTGAAGCTTTCTTT. V and J are TRBV4-1 and TRBJ1-1; D unclear. Trimming pared 0 bases from V and 0 bases from J, leaving 5 bases between. The CDR3 is made up of 14 amino acids. Germline-derived CDR1 and CDR2 are MGHRA and YSYEKL.

This sequence joins TRBV28 and TRBJ1-5, with a tentative D call TRBD1 (6 bases). The CDR3 covers 14 residues. V was pared by 2 bases and J by 3 bases, with 8 bases between. The germline V gene encodes CDR1 MDHEN and CDR2 SYDVKM. In DNA form, the CDR3 reads TGTGCCAGCAGTTTACGACAGGTCAATCAGCCCCAGCATTTT. It translates to CASSLRQVNQPQHF.

This clonotype was recorded at least ten times. The chain combines TRBV6-1 with TRBJ1-1; 9 bases line up with TRBD1. CDR1 is MNHNS, CDR2 SASEGT, per germline. The length of the CDR3 is 15 residues. Trimming cost V 6 bases and J 7 bases; bases outside gene matches: 12. The CDR3 coding sequence is TGTGCCAGCAGCGATCCGGGACAGGGAGTGGATGAAGCTTTCTTT. Amino acids: CASSDPGQGVDEAFF.

This clonotype was picked up a small number of times. The J gene is TRBJ2-2, the V gene TRBV20-1; 8 bases align to TRBD1. Germline V gene lookup returns CDR1 DFQATT and CDR2 SNEGSKA (reference sequence). Unmatched junction bases numbered 14, after V lost 5 bases and J lost 9 bases. This CDR3 has 15 residues. The CDR3 DNA sequence: TGCAGTGCTTTCGATCAGGGGGCGCCTTATAGGGAGCTGTTTTTT. Translated: CSAFDQGAPYRELFF.